The 7 T cell receptor beta chains in this list originate from one sample, sequenced in a study of beta chain features in type 1 diabetes. These receptors lack a known antigen. As every portion of the isolated RNA was reverse transcribed, the sequencing read expressed TCRB transcripts. The data were produced by immunoSEQ multiplex PCR, yet TCRdb's version contains in-frame clones alone and is incomplete. The sample has some 660,000 clones; more than 13% are singletons. The study, taken as a whole, reports: Among all four CD4+ subsets, Type 1 diabetes patients had TCRB CDR3s that were moderately but significantly shorter.

Material for sequencing was naive CD4+ T cells from blood. These receptors came from a man aged 18 to 29 with type 1 diabetes.

The chain is built from TRBV7-2 and TRBJ2-3, with 7 nucleotides matching TRBD1. CDR1 is SGHTA and CDR2 is FQGNSA in the germline V gene. The CDR3 runs to 16 residues. The V and J ends lost 5 bases and 4 bases, in that order; junction bases with no gene match: 12. The CDR3 nucleotides read TGTGCCAGCAGCAAACAGGGGTCGCGAAGCGCAGATACGCAGTATTTT. Protein product: CASSKQGSRSADTQYF.

The CDR3 DNA reads as TGTGCCAGCAGTTACCAGGGGGTGAGCAATCAGCCCCAGCATTTT. Amino acids: CASSYQGVSNQPQHF. The chain recombines TRBV6-6 with TRBJ1-5, with TRBD1 matching over 7 bases. The J segment lost 1 base and the V segment lost 2 bases, leaving 2 bases of the junction unmatched. The CDR3 consists of 15 residues. Germline CDR1 and CDR2: MNHNY and SVGAGI (reference sequence).

This clone was detected a few times. This chain links TRBV5-6 with TRBJ1-2; D unclear. Per the germline V gene, CDR1 is SGHDT and CDR2 is YYEEEE. The CDR3 length is 11 residues. V lost 1 base, J lost 9 bases, and 7 bases lay in between. CDR3 nucleotide sequence: TGTGCCAGCAGCTTGTTTGGACGCTACACCTTC. Protein: CASSLFGRYTF.

V is TRBV18 and J is TRBJ2-7, with TRBD2 matching 11 bases. V lost 4 bases, J lost 3 bases, and 5 bases stayed unmatched. CDR1 KGHSH and CDR2 LQKENI come from the germline V gene. The CDR3 contains 15 residues. As DNA, the CDR3 is TGTGCCAGCTCACTTGGGACTAGCGGATACTACGAGCAGTACTTC. Translated: CASSLGTSGYYEQYF.

This clone was picked up a small number of times. The chain carries TRBV6-6 and TRBJ1-2; D is possibly TRBD1 (5 bases). The length of the CDR3 is 15 residues. The V end lost 4 bases, the J end lost 0 bases, and 12 bases lay between the germline ends. Germline CDR1 is MNHNY and CDR2 is SVGAGI (reference sequence). The CDR3 protein is CASSFSGQANYGYTF. In nucleotides, the CDR3 is TGTGCCAGCAGTTTCTCAGGGCAAGCTAACTATGGCTACACCTTC.

V gene TRBV2 combines with J gene TRBJ1-6, with D tentatively TRBD1 (5 bases). The length of the CDR3 is 14 residues. Germline CDR1 and CDR2: SNHLY and FYNNEI. The germline V and J ends were trimmed by 6 bases and 10 bases, with 16 bases remaining between them. CDR3 sequence: CASSRGTDGSPLHF. The DNA for the CDR3 is TGTGCCAGCAGCCGGGGGACCGACGGGTCACCCCTCCACTTT.

This clone was seen once. The genes are TRBV7-3 and TRBJ2-3, with TRBD2 identical over 9 bases. The V gene's germline CDR1 is SGHTA and CDR2 FQGTGA. The CDR3 consists of 15 residues. Trimming removed 5 bases from V and 4 bases from J; junction bases left unmatched: 7. DNA of the CDR3: TGTGCCAGCAGCCCCGGGACTAGCAGATCAGATACGCAGTATTTT. Protein: CASSPGTSRSDTQYF.